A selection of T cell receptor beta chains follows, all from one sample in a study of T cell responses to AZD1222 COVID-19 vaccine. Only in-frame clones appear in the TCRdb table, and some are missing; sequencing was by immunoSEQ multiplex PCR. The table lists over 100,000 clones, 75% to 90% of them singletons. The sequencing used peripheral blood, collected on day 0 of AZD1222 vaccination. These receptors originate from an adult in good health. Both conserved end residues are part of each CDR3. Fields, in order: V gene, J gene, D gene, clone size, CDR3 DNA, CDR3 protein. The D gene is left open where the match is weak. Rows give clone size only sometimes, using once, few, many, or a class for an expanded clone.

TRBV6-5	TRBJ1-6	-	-	TGTGCCCGCCCTAGTAGGGCCGGATCACCCCTCCACTTT	CARPSRAGSPLHF
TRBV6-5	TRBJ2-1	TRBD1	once	TGTGCCAGTAGGACAGGGGCTTACAATGAGCAGTTCTTC	CASRTGAYNEQFF
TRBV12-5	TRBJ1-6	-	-	TGTGCTAGTGGTCCTGACAGGACCAATTCACCCCTCCACTTT	CASGPDRTNSPLHF
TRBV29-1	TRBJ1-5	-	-	TGCAGCGTTGAGGTGGTTAGCAATCAGCCCCAGCATTTT	CSVEVVSNQPQHF
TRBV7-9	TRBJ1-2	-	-	TGTGCCAGCAGCACCACAGGGCTTGGCTACACCTTC	CASSTTGLGYTF
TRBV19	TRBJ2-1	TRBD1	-	TGTGCCAGTAGATTCGCTGACAGGGGAGCCTACAATGAGCAGTTCTTC	CASRFADRGAYNEQFF
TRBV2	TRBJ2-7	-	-	TGTGCCACTCTTGGGGGTACCAAGACCTACGAGCAGTACTTC	CATLGGTKTYEQYF
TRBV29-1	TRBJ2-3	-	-	TGCAGCGTTACGGTGGGGGCAGATACGCAGTATTTT	CSVTVGADTQYF
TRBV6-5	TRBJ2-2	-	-	TGTGCCAGCAGTTATTATGTTGCGGGGCGGGGCGGGGAGCTGTTTTTT	CASSYYVAGRGGELFF
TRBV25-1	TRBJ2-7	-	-	TGTGCCAGCAGTGAATTGGGGACCTACGAGCAGTACTTC	CASSELGTYEQYF
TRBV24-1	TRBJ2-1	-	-	TGTGCCACCAGTGATCGAGGAGGGCTGTCCTCCTACAATGAGCAGTTCTTC	CATSDRGGLSSYNEQFF
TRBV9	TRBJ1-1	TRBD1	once	TGTGCCAGCAGCTCGGAGGGAGGGAGGGGGCCTAGCACTGAAGCTTTCTTT	CASSSEGGRGPSTEAFF
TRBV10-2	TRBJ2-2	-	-	TGCGCCAGCAGCGCCCCTCAATGGACCGTGGCGAACACCGGGGAGCTGTTTTTT	CASSAPQWTVANTGELFF
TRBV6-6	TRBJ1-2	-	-	TGTGCCAGCAGTTCCGCAGGGTCGGGCTACACCTTC	CASSSAGSGYTF
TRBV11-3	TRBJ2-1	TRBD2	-	TGTGCCAGCAGCTCCCCTTCTAGCGGCTACGGCAATGAGCAGTTCTTC	CASSSPSSGYGNEQFF
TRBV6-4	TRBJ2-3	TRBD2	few	TGTGCCAGCAGCGTAGCGGGGGGGGCAGATACGCAGTATTTT	CASSVAGGADTQYF
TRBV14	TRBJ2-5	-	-	TGTGCCAGCAGCCATGGGACGCAAGAGACCCAGTACTTC	CASSHGTQETQYF
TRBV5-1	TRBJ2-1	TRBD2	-	TGCGCCAGCCGCGGACTAGCGGGGGACCAACAGGACTCCTACAATGAGCAGTTCTTC	CASRGLAGDQQDSYNEQFF
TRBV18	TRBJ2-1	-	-	TGTGCCAGCTCACCACTGGGACGGCAAACCTACAATGAGCAGTTCTTC	CASSPLGRQTYNEQFF
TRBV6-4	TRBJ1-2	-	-	TGTGCCAGCAGACAGAATCTTAACTATGGCTACACCTTC	CASRQNLNYGYTF
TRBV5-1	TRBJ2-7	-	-	TGCGCCAGCAGCTTGGAGGTACTCTACGAGCAGTACTTC	CASSLEVLYEQYF
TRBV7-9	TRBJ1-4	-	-	TGTGCCAGCAGCCCAGACAGGAAAGAAAATGAAAAACTGTTTTTT	CASSPDRKENEKLFF
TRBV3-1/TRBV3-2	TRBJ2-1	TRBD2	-	TGTGCCAGCAGCCAAGGGGCCCGGGGGGGCAATGAGCAGTTCTTC	CASSQGARGGNEQFF
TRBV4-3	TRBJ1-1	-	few	TGCGCCAGCAGCCACGGGGGGAACACTGAAGCTTTCTTT	CASSHGGNTEAFF
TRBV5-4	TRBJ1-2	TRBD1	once	TGTGCCAGCAGCTTGTTTAACAGGGGAAACTATGGCTACACCTTC	CASSLFNRGNYGYTF
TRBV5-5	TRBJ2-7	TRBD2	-	TGTGCCAGCAGCTTGCAGCGGGGGGCACCCTACGAGCAGTACTTC	CASSLQRGAPYEQYF
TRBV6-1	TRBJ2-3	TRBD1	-	TGTGCCAGCAGTGAAACAGGGGAGCATACGCAGTATTTT	CASSETGEHTQYF